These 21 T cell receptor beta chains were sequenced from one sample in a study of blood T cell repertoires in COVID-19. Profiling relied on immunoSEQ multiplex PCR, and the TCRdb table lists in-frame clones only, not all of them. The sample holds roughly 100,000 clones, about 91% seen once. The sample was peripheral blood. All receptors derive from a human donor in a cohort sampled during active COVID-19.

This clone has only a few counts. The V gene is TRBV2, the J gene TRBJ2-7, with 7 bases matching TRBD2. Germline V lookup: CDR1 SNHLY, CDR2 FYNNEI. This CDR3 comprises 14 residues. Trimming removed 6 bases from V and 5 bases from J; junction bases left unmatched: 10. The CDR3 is CASRGLAEYDEQYF. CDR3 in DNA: TGTGCCAGCAGGGGCCTAGCGGAGTACGACGAGCAGTACTTC.

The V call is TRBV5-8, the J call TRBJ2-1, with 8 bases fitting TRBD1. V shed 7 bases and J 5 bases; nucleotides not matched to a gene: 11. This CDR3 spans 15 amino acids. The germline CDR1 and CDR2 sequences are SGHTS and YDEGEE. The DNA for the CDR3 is TGTGCCAGCGGCCGAGACAGGGGTCCGAACAATGAGCAGTTCTTC. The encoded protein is CASGRDRGPNNEQFF.

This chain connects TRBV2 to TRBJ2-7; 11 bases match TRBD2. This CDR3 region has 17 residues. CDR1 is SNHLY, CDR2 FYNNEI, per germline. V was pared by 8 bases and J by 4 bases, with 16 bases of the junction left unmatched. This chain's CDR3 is CASGPLKLAGGEYEQYF. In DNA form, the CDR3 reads TGTGCCAGCGGACCGTTAAAGCTAGCGGGAGGAGAATACGAGCAGTACTTC.

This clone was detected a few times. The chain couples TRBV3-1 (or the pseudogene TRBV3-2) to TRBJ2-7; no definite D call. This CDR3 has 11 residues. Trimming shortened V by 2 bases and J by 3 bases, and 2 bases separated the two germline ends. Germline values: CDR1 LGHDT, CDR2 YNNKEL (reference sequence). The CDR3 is CASSQLYEQYF. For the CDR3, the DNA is TGTGCCAGCAGCCAACTCTACGAGCAGTACTTC.

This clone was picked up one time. CDR3 DNA: TGTGCCACTTCTATTGGGGGCCGCCCTACTAACTATGGCTACACCTTC. Encoded protein: CATSIGGRPTNYGYTF. V usage is TRBV7-9 and J usage is TRBJ1-2, with a weak D call TRBD1 (6 bases). Germline V gene sequence: CDR1 SEHNR, CDR2 FQNEAQ (reference sequence). Trimming cost V 10 bases and J 0 bases, with 21 bases left between them. This CDR3 spans 16 amino acids.

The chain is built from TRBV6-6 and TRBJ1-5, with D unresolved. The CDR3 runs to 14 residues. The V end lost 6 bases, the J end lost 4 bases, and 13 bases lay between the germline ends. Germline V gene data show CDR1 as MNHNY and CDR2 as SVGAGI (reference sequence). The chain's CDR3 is CASSPFPGNQPQHF. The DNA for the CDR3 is TGTGCCAGCAGCCCCTTCCCGGGGAATCAGCCCCAGCATTTT.

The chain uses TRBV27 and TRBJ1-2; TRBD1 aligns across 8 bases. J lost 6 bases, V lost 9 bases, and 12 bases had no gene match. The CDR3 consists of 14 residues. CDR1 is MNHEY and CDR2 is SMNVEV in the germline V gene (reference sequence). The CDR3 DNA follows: TGTGCCAGTCGACAGGGGAGGTGGAGGGATGGCTACACCTTC. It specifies CASRQGRWRDGYTF.

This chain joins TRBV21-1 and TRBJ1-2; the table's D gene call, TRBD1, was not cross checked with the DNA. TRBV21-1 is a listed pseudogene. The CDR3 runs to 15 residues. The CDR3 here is CASTQGTGGRNGYTF. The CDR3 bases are TGTGCCAGCACCCAGGGGACAGGGGGAAGGAATGGCTACACCTTC.

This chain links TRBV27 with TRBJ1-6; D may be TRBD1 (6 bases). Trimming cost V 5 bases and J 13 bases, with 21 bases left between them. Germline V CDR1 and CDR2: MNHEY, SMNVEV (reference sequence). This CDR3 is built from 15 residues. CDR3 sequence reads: CASSPSDRSTFPLHF. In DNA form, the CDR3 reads TGTGCCAGCAGTCCCTCGGACAGATCAACGTTCCCCCTCCACTTT.

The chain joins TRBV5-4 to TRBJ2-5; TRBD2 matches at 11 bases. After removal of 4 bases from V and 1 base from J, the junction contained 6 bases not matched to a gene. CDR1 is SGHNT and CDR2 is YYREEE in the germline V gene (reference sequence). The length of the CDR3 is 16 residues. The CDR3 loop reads CASSPRLAGFQETQYF. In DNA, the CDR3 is TGTGCCAGCAGCCCAAGACTAGCGGGATTCCAAGAGACCCAGTACTTC.

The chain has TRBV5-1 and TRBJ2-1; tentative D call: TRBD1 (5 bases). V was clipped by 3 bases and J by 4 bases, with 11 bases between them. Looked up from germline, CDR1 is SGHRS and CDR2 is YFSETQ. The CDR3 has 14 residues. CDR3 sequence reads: CASSSDRQYNEQFF. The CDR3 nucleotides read TGCGCCAGCAGCTCCGATAGACAGTACAATGAGCAGTTCTTC.

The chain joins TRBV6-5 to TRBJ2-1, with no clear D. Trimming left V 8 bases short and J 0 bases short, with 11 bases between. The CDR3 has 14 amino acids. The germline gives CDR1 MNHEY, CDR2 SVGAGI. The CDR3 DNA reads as TGTGCCAGCCCAGGATCAGTCTCCTACAATGAGCAGTTCTTC. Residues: CASPGSVSYNEQFF.

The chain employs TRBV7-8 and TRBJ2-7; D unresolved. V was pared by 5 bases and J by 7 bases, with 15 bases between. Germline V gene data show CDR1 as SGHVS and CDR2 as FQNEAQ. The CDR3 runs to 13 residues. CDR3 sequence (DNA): TGTGCCAGCAGCCCCGTCCGGGTTGGAGAGCAGTACTTC. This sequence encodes CASSPVRVGEQYF.

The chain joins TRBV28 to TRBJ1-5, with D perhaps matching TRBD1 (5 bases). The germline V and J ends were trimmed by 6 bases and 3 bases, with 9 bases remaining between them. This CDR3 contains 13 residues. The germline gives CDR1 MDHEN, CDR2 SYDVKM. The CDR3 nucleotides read TGTGCCAGCAGGCGGGGCTACAATCAGCCCCAGCATTTT. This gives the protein CASRRGYNQPQHF. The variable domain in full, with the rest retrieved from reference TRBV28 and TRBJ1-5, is DVKVTQSSRYLVKRTGEKVFLECVQDMDHENMFWYRQDPGLGLRLIYFSYDVKMKEKGDIPEGYSVSREKKERFSLILESASTNQTSMYLCASRRGYNQPQHFGDGTRLSIL.

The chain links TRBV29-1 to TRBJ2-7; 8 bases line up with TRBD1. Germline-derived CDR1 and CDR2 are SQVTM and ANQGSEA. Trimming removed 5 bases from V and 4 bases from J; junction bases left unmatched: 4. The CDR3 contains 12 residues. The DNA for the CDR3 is TGCAGCGTTCTTCAGGGGGCATACGAGCAGTACTTC. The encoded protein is CSVLQGAYEQYF.

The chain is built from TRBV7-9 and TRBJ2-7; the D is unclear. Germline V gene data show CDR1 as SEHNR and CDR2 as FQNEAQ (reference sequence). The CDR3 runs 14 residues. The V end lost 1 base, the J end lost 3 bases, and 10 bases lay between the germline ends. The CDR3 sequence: CASSLVSTHYEQYF. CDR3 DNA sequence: TGTGCCAGCAGCTTAGTATCAACTCACTACGAGCAGTACTTC.

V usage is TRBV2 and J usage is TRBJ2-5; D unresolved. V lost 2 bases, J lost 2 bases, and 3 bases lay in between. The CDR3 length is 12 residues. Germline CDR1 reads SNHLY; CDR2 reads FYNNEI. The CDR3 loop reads CASSEQQETQYF. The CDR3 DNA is TGTGCCAGCAGTGAACAGCAAGAGACCCAGTACTTC.

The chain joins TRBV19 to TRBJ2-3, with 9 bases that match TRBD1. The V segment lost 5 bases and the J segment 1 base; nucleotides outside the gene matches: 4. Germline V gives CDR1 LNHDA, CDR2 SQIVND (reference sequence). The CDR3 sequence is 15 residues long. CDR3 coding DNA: TGTGCCAGTAGTGCATACAGGGGGCGCACAGATACGCAGTATTTT. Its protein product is CASSAYRGRTDTQYF.

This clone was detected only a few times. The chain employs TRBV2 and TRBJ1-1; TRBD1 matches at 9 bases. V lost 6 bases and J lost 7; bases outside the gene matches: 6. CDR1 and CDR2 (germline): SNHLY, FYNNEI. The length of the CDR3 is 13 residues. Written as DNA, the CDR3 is TGTGCCAGCAGCTGGACAGGGGTCGGTGAAGCTTTCTTT. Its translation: CASSWTGVGEAFF.

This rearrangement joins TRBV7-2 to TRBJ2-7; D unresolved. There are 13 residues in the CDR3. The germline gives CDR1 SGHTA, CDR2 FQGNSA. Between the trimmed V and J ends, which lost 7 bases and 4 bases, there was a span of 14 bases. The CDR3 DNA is TGTGCCAGCAACCTATTAGGAGCGTACGAGCAGTACTTC. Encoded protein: CASNLLGAYEQYF.

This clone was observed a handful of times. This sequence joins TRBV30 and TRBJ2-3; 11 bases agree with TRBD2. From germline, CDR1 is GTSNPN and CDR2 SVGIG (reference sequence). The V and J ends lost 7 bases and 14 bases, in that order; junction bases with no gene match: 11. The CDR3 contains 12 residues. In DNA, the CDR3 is TGTGCCTTAAGACTAGCGGGACCCGATTTGTATTTT. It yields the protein CALRLAGPDLYF.